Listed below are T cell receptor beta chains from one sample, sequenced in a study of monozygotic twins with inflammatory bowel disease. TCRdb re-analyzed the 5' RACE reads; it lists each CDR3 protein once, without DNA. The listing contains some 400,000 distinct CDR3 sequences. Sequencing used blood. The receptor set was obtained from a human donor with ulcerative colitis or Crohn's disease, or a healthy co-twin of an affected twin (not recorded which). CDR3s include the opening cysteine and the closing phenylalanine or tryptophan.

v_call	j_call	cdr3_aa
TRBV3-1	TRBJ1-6	CASAPGTGGLPLHF
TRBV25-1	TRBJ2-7	CASSRPGYSYEQYF
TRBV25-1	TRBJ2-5	CASSDPLAAETQYF
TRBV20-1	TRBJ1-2	CSAPLGGGYTF
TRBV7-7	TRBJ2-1	CASSLAVGDEQFF
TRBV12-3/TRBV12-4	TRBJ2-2	CASSSDLTGELFF
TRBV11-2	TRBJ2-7	CASSFGLAVTYEQYF
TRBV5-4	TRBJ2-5	CASSSGPGGWETQYF
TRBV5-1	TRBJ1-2	CASSWPTGGSVGYGYTF
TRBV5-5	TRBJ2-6	CASSLDRVWDSGANVLTF
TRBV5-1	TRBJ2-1	CASRRQTSGGPDAYNEQFF
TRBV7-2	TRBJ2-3	CASSPRLGGRYTDTQYF
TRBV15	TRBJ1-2	CATSRDDAQGAKGYTF
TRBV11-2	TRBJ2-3	CASSLSLPDTQYF